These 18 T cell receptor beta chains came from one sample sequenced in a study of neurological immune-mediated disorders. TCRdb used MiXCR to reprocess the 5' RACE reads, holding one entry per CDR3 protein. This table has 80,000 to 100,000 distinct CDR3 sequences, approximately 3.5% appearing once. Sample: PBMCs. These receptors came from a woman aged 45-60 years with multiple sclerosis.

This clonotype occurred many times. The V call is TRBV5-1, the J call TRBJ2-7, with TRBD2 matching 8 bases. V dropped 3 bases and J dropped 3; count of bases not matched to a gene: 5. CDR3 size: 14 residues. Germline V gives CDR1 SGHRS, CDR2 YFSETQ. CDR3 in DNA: TGCGCCAGCAGCTCAGCGGGGGCCTACTACGAGCAGTACTTC. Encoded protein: CASSSAGAYYEQYF. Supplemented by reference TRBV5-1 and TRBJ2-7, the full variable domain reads KAGVTQTPRYLIKTRGQQVTLSCSPISGHRSVSWYQQTPGQGLQFLFEYFSETQRNKGNFPGRFSGRQFSNSRSEMNVSTLELGDSALYLCASSSAGAYYEQYFGPGTRLTVT.

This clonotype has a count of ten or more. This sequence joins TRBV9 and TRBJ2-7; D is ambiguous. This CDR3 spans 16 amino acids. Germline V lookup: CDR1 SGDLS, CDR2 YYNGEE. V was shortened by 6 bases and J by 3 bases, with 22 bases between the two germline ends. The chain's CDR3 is CASIPRRWRNGYEQYF. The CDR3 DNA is TGTGCCAGCATCCCGCGGCGATGGCGAAATGGCTACGAGCAGTACTTC.

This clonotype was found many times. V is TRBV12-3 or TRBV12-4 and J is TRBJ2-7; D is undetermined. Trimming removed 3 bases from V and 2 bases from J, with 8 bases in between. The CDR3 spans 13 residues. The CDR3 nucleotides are TGTGCCAGCAGTTTGGTCGGTCCCTACGAGCAGTACTTC. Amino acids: CASSLVGPYEQYF.

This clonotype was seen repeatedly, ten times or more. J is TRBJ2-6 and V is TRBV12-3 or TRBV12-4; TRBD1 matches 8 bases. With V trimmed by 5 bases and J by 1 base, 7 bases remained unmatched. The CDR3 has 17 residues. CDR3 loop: CASSLPDRGSGANVLTF. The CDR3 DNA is TGTGCCAGCAGTCTCCCAGACAGGGGTTCTGGGGCCAACGTCCTGACTTTC.

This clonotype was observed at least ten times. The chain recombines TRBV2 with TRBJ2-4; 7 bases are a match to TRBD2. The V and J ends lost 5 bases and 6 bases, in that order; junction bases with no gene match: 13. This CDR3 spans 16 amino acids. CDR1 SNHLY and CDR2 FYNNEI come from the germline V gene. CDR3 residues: CASSYLLAVLRNIQYF. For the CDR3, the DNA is TGTGCCAGCAGTTACCTCCTAGCGGTCCTCAGAAACATTCAGTACTTC.

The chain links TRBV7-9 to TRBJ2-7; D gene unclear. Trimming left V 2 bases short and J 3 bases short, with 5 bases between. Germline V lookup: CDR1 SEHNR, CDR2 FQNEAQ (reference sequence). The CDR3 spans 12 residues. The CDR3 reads CASSLKGYEQYF. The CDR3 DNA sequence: TGTGCCAGCAGCTTAAAGGGCTACGAGCAGTACTTC. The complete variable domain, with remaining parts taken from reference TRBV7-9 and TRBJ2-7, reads DTGVSQNPRHKITKRGQNVTFRCDPISEHNRLYWYRQTLGQGPEFLTYFQNEAQLEKSRLLSDRFSAERPKGSFSTLEIQRTEQGDSAMYLCASSLKGYEQYFGPGTRLTVT.

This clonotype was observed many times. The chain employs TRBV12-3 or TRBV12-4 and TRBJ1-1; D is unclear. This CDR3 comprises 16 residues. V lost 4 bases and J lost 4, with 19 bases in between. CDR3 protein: CASSYSPLGSGTEAFF. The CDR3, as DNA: TGTGCCAGCAGTTACTCTCCCCTGGGGTCGGGCACTGAAGCTTTCTTT.

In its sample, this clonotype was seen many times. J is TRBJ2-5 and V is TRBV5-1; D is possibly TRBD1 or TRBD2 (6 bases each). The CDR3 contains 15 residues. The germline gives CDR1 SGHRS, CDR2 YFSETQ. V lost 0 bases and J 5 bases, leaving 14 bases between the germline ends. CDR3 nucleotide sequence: TGCGCCAGCAGCTTGGGTCCCGGGGGCACTGAGACCCAGTACTTC. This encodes CASSLGPGGTETQYF. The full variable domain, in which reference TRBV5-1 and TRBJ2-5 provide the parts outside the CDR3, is KAGVTQTPRYLIKTRGQQVTLSCSPISGHRSVSWYQQTPGQGLQFLFEYFSETQRNKGNFPGRFSGRQFSNSRSEMNVSTLELGDSALYLCASSLGPGGTETQYFGPGTRLLVL.

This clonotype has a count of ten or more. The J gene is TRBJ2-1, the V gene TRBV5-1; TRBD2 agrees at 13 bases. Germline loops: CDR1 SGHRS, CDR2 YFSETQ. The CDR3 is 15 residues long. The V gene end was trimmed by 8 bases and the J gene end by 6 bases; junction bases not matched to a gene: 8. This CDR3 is CASQLAGGLANEQFF. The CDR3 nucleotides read TGCGCCAGTCAACTAGCGGGGGGGCTGGCCAATGAGCAGTTCTTC. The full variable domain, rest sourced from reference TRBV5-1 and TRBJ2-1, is KAGVTQTPRYLIKTRGQQVTLSCSPISGHRSVSWYQQTPGQGLQFLFEYFSETQRNKGNFPGRFSGRQFSNSRSEMNVSTLELGDSALYLCASQLAGGLANEQFFGPGTRLTVL.

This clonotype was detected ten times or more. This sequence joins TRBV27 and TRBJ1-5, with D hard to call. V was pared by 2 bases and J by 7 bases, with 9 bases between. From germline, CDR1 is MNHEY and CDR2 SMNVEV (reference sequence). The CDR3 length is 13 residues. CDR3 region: CASSLEGLQPQHF. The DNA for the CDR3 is TGTGCCAGCAGTTTAGAGGGTTTGCAGCCCCAGCATTTT.

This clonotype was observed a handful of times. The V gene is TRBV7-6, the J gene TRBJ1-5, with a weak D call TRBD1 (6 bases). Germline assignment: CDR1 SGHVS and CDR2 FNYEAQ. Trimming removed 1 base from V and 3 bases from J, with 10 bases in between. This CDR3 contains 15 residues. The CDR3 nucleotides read TGTGCCAGCAGCTTAGGGGACACAAACAATCAGCCCCAGCATTTT. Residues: CASSLGDTNNQPQHF.

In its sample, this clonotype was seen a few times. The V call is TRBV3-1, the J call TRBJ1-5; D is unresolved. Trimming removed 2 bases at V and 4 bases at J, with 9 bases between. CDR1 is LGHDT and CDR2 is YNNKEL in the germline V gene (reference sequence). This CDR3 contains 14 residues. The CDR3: CASSQPGSNQPQHF. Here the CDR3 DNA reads TGTGCCAGCAGCCAACCGGGGTCGAATCAGCCCCAGCATTTT.

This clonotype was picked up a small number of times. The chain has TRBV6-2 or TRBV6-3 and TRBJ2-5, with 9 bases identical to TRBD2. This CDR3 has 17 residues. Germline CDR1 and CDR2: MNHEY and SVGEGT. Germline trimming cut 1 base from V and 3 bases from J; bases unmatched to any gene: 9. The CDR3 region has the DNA TGTGCCAGCAGTTACTTGTTCGGTTCTAGCGGGGAAGAGACCCAGTACTTC. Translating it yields CASSYLFGSSGEETQYF.

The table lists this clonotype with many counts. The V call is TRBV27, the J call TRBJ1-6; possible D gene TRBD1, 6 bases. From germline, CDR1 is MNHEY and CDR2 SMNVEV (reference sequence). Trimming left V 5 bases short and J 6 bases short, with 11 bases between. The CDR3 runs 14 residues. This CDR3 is CASSTGTFNSPLHF. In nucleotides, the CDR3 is TGTGCCAGCAGTACCGGGACATTTAATTCACCCCTCCACTTT.

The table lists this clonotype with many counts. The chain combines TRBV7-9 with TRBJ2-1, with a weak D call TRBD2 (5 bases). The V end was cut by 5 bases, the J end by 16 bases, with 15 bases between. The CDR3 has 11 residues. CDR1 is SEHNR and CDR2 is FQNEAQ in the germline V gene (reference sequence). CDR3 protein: CASSLGGQVFF. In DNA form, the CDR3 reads TGTGCCAGCAGCCTAGGCGGGCAGGTATTCTTC.

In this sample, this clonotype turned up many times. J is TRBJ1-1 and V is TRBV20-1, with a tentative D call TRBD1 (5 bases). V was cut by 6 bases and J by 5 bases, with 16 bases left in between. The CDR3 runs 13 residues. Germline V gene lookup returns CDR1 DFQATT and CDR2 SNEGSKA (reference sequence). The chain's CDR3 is CSAHTRGFTEAFF. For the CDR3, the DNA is TGCAGTGCCCACACGAGGGGTTTTACTGAAGCTTTCTTT.

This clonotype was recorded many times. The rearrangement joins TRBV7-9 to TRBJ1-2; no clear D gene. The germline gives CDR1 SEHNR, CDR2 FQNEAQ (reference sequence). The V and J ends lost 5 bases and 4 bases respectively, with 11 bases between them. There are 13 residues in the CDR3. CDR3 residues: CASSPRAGYGYTF. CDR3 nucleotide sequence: TGTGCCAGCAGCCCAAGGGCAGGCTATGGCTACACCTTC.

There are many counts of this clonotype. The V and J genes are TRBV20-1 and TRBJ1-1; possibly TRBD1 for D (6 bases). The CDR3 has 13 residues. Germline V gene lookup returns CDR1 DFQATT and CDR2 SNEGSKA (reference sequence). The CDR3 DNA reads TGCAGATCAACAGGGCGACGGAACACTGAAGCTTTCTTT. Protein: CRSTGRRNTEAFF.